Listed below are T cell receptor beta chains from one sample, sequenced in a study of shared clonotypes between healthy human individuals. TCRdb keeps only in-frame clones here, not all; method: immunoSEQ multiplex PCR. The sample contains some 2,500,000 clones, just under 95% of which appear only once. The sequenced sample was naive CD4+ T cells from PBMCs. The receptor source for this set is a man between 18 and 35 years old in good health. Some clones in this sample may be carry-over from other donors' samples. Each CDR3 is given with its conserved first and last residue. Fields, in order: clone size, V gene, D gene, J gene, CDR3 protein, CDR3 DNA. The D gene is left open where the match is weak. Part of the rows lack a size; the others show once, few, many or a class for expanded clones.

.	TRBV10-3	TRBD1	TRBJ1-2	CAITEQGSNYGYTF	TGTGCCATCACTGAACAGGGGAGCAACTATGGCTACACCTTC
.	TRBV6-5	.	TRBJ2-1	CASSYKATTRNEQFF	TGTGCCAGCAGTTACAAGGCGACGACCAGGAATGAGCAGTTCTTC
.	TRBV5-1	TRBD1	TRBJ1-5	CASSLAGGLTGPQHF	TGCGCCAGCAGCTTGGCAGGGGGGTTGACAGGGCCCCAGCATTTT
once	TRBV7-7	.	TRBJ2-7	CASSKGPSYEQYF	TGTGCCAGCAGTAAGGGGCCGTCCTACGAGCAGTACTTC
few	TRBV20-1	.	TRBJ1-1	CSARWVPEAFF	TGCAGTGCTAGGTGGGTCCCTGAAGCTTTCTTT
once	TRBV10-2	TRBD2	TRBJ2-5	CASWEGTSGSRRETQYF	TGCGCCAGCTGGGAGGGGACTAGCGGGAGTAGGAGGGAGACCCAGTACTTC
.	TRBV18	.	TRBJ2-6	CASSGSGGANVLTF	TGTGCCAGCTCGGGGTCGGGTGGGGCCAACGTCCTGACTTTC
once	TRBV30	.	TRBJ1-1	CAWTTDLWEEAFF	TGTGCCTGGACCACTGATCTATGGGAGGAAGCTTTCTTT
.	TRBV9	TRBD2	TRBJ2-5	CASSVGPAGKETQYF	TGTGCCAGCAGCGTAGGGCCAGCGGGAAAAGAGACCCAGTACTTC
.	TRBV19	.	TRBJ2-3	CASMRLGGADTQYF	TGTGCCAGTATGAGGTTAGGAGGGGCAGATACGCAGTATTTT
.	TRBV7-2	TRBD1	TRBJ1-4	CASSLTGGAEKLFF	TGTGCCAGCAGCCTCACAGGGGGCGCGGAAAAACTGTTTTTT
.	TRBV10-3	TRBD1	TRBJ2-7	CAISFLIQQGEPYEQYF	TGTGCCATCAGTTTTTTGATCCAACAGGGGGAACCCTACGAGCAGTACTTC
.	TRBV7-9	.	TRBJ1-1	CASSLGLRGTEAFF	TGTGCCAGCAGCTTAGGGTTGAGAGGGACTGAAGCTTTCTTT
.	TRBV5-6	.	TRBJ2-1	CASSPRTRRGEQFF	TGTGCCAGCAGCCCCCGGACGCGACGGGGTGAGCAGTTCTTC
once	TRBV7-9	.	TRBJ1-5	CASSFLGRGDGQPQHF	TGTGCCAGCAGCTTTCTAGGGAGGGGGGACGGTCAGCCCCAGCATTTT
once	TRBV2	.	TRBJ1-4	CASSVTGTTNEKLFF	TGTGCCAGCAGTGTTACAGGGACAACTAATGAAAAACTGTTTTTT
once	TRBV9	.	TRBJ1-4	CASSAETGREKLFF	TGTGCCAGCAGCGCCGAGACAGGTCGAGAAAAACTGTTTTTT
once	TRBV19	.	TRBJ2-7	CASSRDGSYEQYF	TGTGCCAGTAGTCGGGACGGTTCCTACGAGCAGTACTTC
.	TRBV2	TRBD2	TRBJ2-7	CASSEAYPSGRALSWEQYF	TGTGCCAGCAGTGAAGCCTATCCTAGCGGGAGGGCCTTATCGTGGGAGCAGTACTTC
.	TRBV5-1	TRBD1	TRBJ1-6	CASSVRDRGSPLHF	TGCGCCAGCAGCGTCCGGGACAGAGGTTCACCCCTCCACTTT
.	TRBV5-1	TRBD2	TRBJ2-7	CASSLSSGSYYEQYF	TGCGCCAGCAGCTTATCTAGCGGGAGTTACTACGAGCAGTACTTC
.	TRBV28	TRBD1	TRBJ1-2	CASRSGTVYGYTF	TGTGCCAGCAGATCCGGGACAGTCTATGGCTACACCTTC
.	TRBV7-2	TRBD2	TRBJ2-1	CASSPRGASGPEVNEQFF	TGTGCCAGCAGCCCCAGAGGGGCTAGCGGCCCAGAGGTCAATGAGCAGTTCTTC
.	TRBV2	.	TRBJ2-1	CATRMVDEQFF	TGTGCCACCCGTATGGTCGATGAGCAGTTCTTC
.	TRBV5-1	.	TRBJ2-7	CASSLSYGTYEQYF	TGCGCCAGCAGCTTGAGTTATGGTACGTACGAGCAGTACTTC
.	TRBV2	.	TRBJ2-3	CASSGVGTDTQYF	TGTGCCAGCAGTGGAGTGGGAACAGATACGCAGTATTTT